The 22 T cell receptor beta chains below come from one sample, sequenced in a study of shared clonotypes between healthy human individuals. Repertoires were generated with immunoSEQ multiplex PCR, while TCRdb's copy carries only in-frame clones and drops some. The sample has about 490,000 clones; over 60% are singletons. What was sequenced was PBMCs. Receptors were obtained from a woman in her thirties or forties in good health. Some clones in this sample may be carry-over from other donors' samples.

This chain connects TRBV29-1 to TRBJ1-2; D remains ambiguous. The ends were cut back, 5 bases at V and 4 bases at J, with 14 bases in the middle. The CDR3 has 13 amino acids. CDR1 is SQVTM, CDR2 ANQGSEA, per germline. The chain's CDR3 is CSVSKGRLYGYTF. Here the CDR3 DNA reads TGCAGCGTTTCTAAGGGCAGACTCTATGGCTACACCTTC.

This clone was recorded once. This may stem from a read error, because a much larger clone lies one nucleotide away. In DNA form, the CDR3 reads TGTGCCAGCAGTTTTTCCCTAGACAGGAGATCAGATACGCAGTATTTT. It translates to CASSFSLDRRSDTQYF. V gene TRBV27 combines with J gene TRBJ2-3, with a tentative D call TRBD1 (6 bases). V was cut by 3 bases and J by 4 bases, with 17 bases left in between. The length of the CDR3 is 16 residues. CDR1 and CDR2 (germline): MNHEY, SMNVEV (reference sequence).

CDR3 residues: CASSSAGDREEQYF. In DNA, the CDR3 is TGTGCCAGCAGCTCAGCTGGGGACAGGGAAGAGCAGTACTTC. The chain uses TRBV28 and TRBJ2-7; 9 bases line up with TRBD1. This CDR3 contains 14 residues. The germline CDR1 and CDR2 sequences are MDHEN and SYDVKM. V gave up 6 bases and J gave up 7 bases; unmatched junction bases: 10.

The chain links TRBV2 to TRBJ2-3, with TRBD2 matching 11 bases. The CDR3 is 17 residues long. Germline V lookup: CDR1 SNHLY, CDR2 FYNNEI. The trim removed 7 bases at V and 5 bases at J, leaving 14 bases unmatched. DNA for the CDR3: TGTGCCAGCACCTCCCCCCCCCTAGCGGGAGGCGGAGATACGCAGTATTTT. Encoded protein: CASTSPPLAGGGDTQYF. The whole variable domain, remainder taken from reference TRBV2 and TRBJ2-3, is EPEVTQTPSHQVTQMGQEVILRCVPISNHLYFYWYRQILGQKVEFLVSFYNNEISEKSEIFDDQFSVERPDGSNFTLKIRSTKLEDSAMYFCASTSPPLAGGGDTQYFGPGTRLTVL.

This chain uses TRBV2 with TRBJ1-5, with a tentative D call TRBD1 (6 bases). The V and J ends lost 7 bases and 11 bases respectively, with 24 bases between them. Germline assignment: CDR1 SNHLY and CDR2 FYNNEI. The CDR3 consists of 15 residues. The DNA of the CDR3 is TGTGCCAGCAATGAGGGGGGAGCCACCGGTCGTGCCCAGCATTTT. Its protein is CASNEGGATGRAQHF.

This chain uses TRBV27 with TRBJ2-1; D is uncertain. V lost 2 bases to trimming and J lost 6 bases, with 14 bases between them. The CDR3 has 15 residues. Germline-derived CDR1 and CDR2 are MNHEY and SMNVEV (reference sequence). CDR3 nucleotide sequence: TGTGCCAGCAGTTTACTCTCTGCTAGGCGCAATGAGCAGTTCTTC. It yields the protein CASSLLSARRNEQFF.

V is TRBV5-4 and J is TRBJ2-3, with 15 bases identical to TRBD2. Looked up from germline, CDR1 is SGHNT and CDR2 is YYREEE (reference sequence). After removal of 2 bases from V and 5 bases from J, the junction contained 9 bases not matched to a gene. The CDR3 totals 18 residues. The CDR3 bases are TGTGCCAGCAGCTTAGGTCGGGGACTAGCGGGAGGTAAAGATACGCAGTATTTT. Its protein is CASSLGRGLAGGKDTQYF.

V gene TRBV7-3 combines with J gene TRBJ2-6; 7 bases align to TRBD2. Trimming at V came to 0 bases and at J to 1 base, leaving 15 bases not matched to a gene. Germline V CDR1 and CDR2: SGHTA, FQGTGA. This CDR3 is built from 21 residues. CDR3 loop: CASSLTSYFGAGRSGANVLTF. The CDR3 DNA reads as TGTGCCAGCAGCTTAACGTCGTATTTTGGGGCCGGGAGGTCTGGGGCCAACGTCCTGACTTTC.

CDR3 protein: CASSIDGTSGYEQYF. In DNA, the CDR3 is TGTGCCAGTAGTATAGATGGGACTAGCGGATACGAGCAGTACTTC. V gene TRBV19 combines with J gene TRBJ2-7; 11 bases are shared with TRBD2. The V gene's germline CDR1 is LNHDA and CDR2 SQIVND (reference sequence). CDR3 length: 15 residues. Trimming took 0 bases from V and 4 from J; bases not matched to a gene: 2.

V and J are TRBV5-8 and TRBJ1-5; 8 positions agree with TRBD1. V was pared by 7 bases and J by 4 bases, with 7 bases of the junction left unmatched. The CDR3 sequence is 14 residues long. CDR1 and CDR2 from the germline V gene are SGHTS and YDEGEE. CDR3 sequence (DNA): TGTGCCAGCGGACGTGGACAGGGAAATCAGCCCCAGCATTTT. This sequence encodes CASGRGQGNQPQHF.

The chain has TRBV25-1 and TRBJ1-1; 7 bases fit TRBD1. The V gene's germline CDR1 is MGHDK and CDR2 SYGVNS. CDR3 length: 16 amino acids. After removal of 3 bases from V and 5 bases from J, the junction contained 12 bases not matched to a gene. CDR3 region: CASSDSIETGRTEAFF. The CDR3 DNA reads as TGTGCCAGCAGTGACTCAATTGAGACAGGGAGGACTGAAGCTTTCTTT.

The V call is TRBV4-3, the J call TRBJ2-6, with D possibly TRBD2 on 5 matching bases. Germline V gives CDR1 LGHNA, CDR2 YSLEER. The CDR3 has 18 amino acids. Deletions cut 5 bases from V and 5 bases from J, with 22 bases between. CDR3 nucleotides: TGCGCCAGCAGCTTCCCTCGAGGGTCACAAAGTCGGGCCAACGTCCTGACTTTC. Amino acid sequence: CASSFPRGSQSRANVLTF.

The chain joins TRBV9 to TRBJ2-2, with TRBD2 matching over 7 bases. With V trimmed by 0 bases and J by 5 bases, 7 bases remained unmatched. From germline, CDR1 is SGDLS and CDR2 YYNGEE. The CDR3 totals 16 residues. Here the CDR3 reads CASSVAVGGRTGELFF. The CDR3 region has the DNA TGTGCCAGCAGCGTAGCTGTGGGAGGGCGAACCGGGGAGCTGTTTTTT.

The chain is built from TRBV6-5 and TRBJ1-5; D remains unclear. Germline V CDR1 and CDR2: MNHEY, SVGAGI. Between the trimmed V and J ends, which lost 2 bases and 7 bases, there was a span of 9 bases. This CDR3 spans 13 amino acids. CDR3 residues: CASSYGVEQPQHF. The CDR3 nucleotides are TGTGCCAGCAGTTACGGCGTTGAACAGCCCCAGCATTTT.

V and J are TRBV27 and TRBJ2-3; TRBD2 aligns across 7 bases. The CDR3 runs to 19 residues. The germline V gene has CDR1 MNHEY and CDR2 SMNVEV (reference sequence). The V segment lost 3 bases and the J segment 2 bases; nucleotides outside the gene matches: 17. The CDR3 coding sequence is TGTGCCAGCAGTTTGGAAGGGCCGGGGCTAGCGGATCACACAGATACGCAGTATTTT. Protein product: CASSLEGPGLADHTDTQYF.

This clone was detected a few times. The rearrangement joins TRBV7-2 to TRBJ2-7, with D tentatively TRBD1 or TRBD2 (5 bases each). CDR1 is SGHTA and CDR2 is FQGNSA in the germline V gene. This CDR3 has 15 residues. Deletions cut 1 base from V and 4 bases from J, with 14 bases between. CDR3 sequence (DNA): TGTGCCAGCAGCTTAGTTCGGGCAGGGACGTACGAGCAGTACTTC. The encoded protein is CASSLVRAGTYEQYF. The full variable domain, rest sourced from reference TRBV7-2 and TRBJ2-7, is GAGVSQSPSNKVTEKGKDVELRCDPISGHTALYWYRQSLGQGLEFLIYFQGNSAPDKSGLPSDRFSAERTGGSVSTLTIQRTQQEDSAVYLCASSLVRAGTYEQYFGPGTRLTVT.

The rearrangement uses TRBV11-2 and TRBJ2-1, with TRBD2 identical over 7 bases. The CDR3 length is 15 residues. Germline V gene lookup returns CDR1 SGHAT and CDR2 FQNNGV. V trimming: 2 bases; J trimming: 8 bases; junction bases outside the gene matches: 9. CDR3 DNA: TGTGCCAGCAGCTTATCAGGCGGGAGTGTTGATGAGCAGTTCTTC. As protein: CASSLSGGSVDEQFF.

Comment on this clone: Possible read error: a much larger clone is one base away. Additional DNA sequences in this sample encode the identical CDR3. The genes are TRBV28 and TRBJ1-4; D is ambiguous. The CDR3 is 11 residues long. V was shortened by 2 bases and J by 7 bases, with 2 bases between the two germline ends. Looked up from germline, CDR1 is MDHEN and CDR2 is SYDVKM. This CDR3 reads CASSLGEKLFF. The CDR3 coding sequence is TGTGCCAGCAGTTTAGGTGAAAAACTGTTTTTT.

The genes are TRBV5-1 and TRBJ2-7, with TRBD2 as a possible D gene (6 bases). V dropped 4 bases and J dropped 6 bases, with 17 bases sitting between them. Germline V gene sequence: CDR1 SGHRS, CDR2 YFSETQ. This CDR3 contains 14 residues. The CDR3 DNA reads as TGCGCCAGCAGCCACACAGAGGTGGGGGGCGAGCAGTACTTC. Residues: CASSHTEVGGEQYF.

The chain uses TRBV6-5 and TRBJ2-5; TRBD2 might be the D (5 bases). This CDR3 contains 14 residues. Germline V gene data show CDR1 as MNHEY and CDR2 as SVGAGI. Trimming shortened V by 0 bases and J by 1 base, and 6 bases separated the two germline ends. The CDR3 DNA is TGTGCCAGCAGTTACTCGGCGGGCCAAGAGACCCAGTACTTC. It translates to CASSYSAGQETQYF.

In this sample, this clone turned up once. The CDR3 reads CASTVTSSYEQYF. The CDR3 DNA is TGTGCCAGCACGGTCACTAGCTCCTACGAGCAGTACTTC. The chain is built from TRBV6-1 and TRBJ2-7, with a possible D match to TRBD2 (5 bases). V was pared by 7 bases and J by 0 bases, with 10 bases between. CDR3 length: 13 amino acids. Germline CDR1 MNHNS, CDR2 SASEGT.

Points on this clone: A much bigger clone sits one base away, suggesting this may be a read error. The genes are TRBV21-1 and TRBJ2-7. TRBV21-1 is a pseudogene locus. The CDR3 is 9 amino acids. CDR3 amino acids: CARDYEQYF. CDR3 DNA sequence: TGTGCCAGGGATTACGAGCAGTACTTC.